The 2 T cell receptor beta chains given below trace back to one sample, sequenced in a study of blood T cell repertoires in COVID-19. Here immunoSEQ multiplex PCR was the method, and the copy in TCRdb shows in-frame clones only, minus some. The repertoire has around 300,000 clones, roughly nine tenths of them found once; the top ten carry 2% to 2.5%. Specimen: peripheral blood. The receptors here all came from a man between 45 and 60 years old with acute or convalescent COVID-19.

V and J are TRBV27 and TRBJ1-5; 11 bases align to TRBD1. Germline V CDR1 and CDR2: MNHEY, SMNVEV (reference sequence). The CDR3 spans 16 residues. V lost 1 base, J lost 5 bases, and 4 bases stayed unmatched. The CDR3 coding sequence is TGTGCCAGCAGTTTATTTGCGGGACAGGGGGATCAGCCCCAGCATTTT. The encoded protein is CASSLFAGQGDQPQHF.

The rearrangement uses TRBV4-1 and TRBJ1-2; D perhaps matches TRBD1 (6 bases). Germline V gives CDR1 MGHRA, CDR2 YSYEKL. The CDR3 is 15 amino acids. The V and J ends lost 2 bases and 9 bases respectively, with 19 bases between them. The CDR3 coding sequence is TGCGCCAGCAGCCAACTACAGGGCGCCCAGGGGAGCTACACCTTC. This sequence encodes CASSQLQGAQGSYTF.